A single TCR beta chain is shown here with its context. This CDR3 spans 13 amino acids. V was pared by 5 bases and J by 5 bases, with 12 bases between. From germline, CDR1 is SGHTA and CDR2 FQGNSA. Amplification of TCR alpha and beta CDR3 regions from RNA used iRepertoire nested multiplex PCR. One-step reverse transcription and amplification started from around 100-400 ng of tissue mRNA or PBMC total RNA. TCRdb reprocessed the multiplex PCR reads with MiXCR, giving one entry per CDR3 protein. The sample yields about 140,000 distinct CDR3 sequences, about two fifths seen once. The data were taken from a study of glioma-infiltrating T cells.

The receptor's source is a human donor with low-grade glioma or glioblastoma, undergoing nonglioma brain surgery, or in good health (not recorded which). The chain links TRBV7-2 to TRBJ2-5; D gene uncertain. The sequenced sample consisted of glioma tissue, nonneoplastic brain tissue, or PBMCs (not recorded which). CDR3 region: CASSPHYEETQYF. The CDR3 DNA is TGTGCCAGCAGCCCCCATTACGAGGAGACCCAGTACTTC.